Here is one TCR beta chain with its context. No antigen is known for it. These data are taken from a study of T cell responses to AZD1222 COVID-19 vaccine. Assay used: immunoSEQ multiplex PCR; TCRdb lists only in-frame clones, some missing. The sample records approximately 73,000 clones, less than 90% being singletons. The CDR3 runs 11 residues. CDR1 is SNHLY, CDR2 FYNNEI, per germline. V was clipped by 6 bases and J by 6 bases, with 8 bases between them. Points from the study as a whole: The repertoires were collected only after the peak T cell response. Two AZD1222 doses significantly raised spike-specific TCR breadth and depth over controls.

This clonotype originated in an adult in good health. The specimen comprised peripheral blood, sampled on day 0 of AZD1222 vaccination. This chain connects TRBV2 to TRBJ1-1; D call uncertain. The CDR3 DNA is TGTGCCAGCAGGGTCGCGGCTGAAGCTTTCTTT. Its translation is CASRVAAEAFF.